The rows below give T cell receptor beta chains drawn from one sample of a study of blood T cell repertoires in COVID-19. Here immunoSEQ multiplex PCR was the method, and the copy in TCRdb shows in-frame clones only, minus some. The data hold about 200,000 clones, with around 90% observed a single time. The material sequenced was PBMCs or T cells enriched from blood (not recorded which). The receptors were gathered from a woman between 18 and 29 years old who had recovered from COVID-19. CDR3s include the opening cysteine and the closing phenylalanine or tryptophan. The D gene is left open where the match is weak. Rows give clone size only sometimes, using once, few, many, or a class for an expanded clone.

CDR3,DNA,J,size,V,D
CASSTGTGGATGNTIYF,TGTGCCAGCAGCACCGGGACAGGGGGCGCAACTGGAAACACCATATATTTT,TRBJ1-3,-,TRBV9,TRBD1
CASPGINTYGYTF,TGTGCCAGCCCCGGGATCAACACTTATGGCTACACCTTC,TRBJ1-2,-,TRBV6-5,-
CASSDGGDNSPLHF,TGTGCCAGCAGTGACGGGGGCGATAATTCACCCCTCCACTTT,TRBJ1-6,-,TRBV6-4,-
CASSLQGATGYTF,TGTGCCAGCAGTTTACAGGGTGCCACTGGCTACACCTTC,TRBJ1-2,-,TRBV12-3/TRBV12-4,-
CASSSEQGVIGELFF,TGCGCCAGCAGTTCGGAACAGGGTGTTATCGGGGAGCTGTTTTTT,TRBJ2-2,-,TRBV5-1,-
CASSLTGVDYGYTF,TGCGCCAGCAGCCTTACAGGGGTAGACTATGGCTACACCTTC,TRBJ1-2,once,TRBV23-1,TRBD1
CASSQGQGAYYEQYF,TGTGCCAGCAGCCAAGGACAGGGGGCTTATTACGAGCAGTACTTC,TRBJ2-7,-,TRBV13,TRBD1
CASRLGANEQFF,TGTGCCAGCCGTCTAGGGGCCAATGAGCAGTTCTTC,TRBJ2-1,-,TRBV25-1,-
CASSLSGGNTEAFF,TGCGCCAGCAGCTTGTCTGGCGGGAACACTGAAGCTTTCTTT,TRBJ1-1,-,TRBV5-1,-
CASTRRDISGNTIYF,TGTGCCAGCACGCGCCGGGACATCTCTGGAAACACCATATATTTT,TRBJ1-3,-,TRBV2,-
CSVAGRYSYEQYF,TGCAGCGTTGCGGGTAGATACTCCTACGAGCAGTACTTC,TRBJ2-7,-,TRBV29-1,-
CASSSHRGNSPLHF,TGTGCCAGCAGCTCTCACAGGGGGAATTCACCCCTCCACTTT,TRBJ1-6,-,TRBV14,TRBD1
CASSLKGRSNQPQHF,TGTGCCAGCAGTTTAAAGGGGCGTAGCAATCAGCCCCAGCATTTT,TRBJ1-5,-,TRBV27,-
CASSLTGRGYNEQFF,TGTGCCAGCAGCTTAACTGGGCGGGGATACAATGAGCAGTTCTTC,TRBJ2-1,-,TRBV7-3,-
CSGGQGGADTQYF,TGCAGCGGGGGACAGGGGGGCGCAGATACGCAGTATTTT,TRBJ2-3,-,TRBV29-1,TRBD1
CASSQTRQGLDTEAFF,TGTGCCAGCAGCCAAACAAGACAGGGGTTGGACACTGAAGCTTTCTTT,TRBJ1-1,-,TRBV3-1/TRBV3-2,TRBD1
CASSQTPRTGAGNTIYF,TGTGCCAGCAGCCAGACGCCACGGACAGGGGCTGGAAACACCATATATTTT,TRBJ1-3,-,TRBV4-2,TRBD1
CASNLGLASGEQYF,TGTGCCAGCAACCTGGGACTAGCTTCGGGCGAGCAGTACTTC,TRBJ2-7,-,TRBV9,TRBD2
CASSQGHEQYF,TGTGCCAGCAGCCAAGGGCACGAGCAGTACTTC,TRBJ2-7,few,TRBV3-1/TRBV3-2,-
CASSSGLRQAYGYTF,TGTGCCAGCAGCTCAGGGCTTCGACAGGCGTATGGCTACACCTTC,TRBJ1-2,-,TRBV7-2,-
CAWGPPGQGGSPLHF,TGTGCCTGGGGACCCCCGGGACAGGGTGGTTCACCCCTCCACTTT,TRBJ1-6,once,TRBV30,TRBD1
CASSLGSSLVGNEQFF,TGCGCCAGCAGCTTGGGGTCTAGCTTGGTTGGGAATGAGCAGTTCTTC,TRBJ2-1,few,TRBV5-1,-
CASSDRGSYGYTF,TGTGCCAGCAGTGACAGGGGGTCGTATGGCTACACCTTC,TRBJ1-2,-,TRBV25-1,TRBD1
CASSGPPGSDNEQFF,TGCGCCAGCAGTGGCCCCCCGGGTTCGGACAATGAGCAGTTCTTC,TRBJ2-1,-,TRBV10-1,-
CASGAATYEQYF,TGTGCCAGCGGGGCGGCAACCTACGAGCAGTACTTC,TRBJ2-7,-,TRBV6-5,-
CASVQGQSPLHF,TGTGCCAGTGTTCAGGGGCAATCACCCCTCCACTTT,TRBJ1-6,-,TRBV19,-
CSVEAPGWGRGYTF,TGCAGCGTTGAGGCCCCCGGGTGGGGGCGCGGCTACACCTTC,TRBJ1-2,-,TRBV29-1,-
CASSGLEQFF,TGTGCCAGCAGCGGGTTGGAGCAGTTCTTC,TRBJ2-1,-,TRBV2,-